Listed below are T cell receptor beta chains from one sample, sequenced in a study of somatic mutations in cytotoxic T cells in rheumatoid arthritis. TCRdb keeps only in-frame clones here, not all; method: immunoSEQ multiplex PCR. The sample shows 9,000 to 13,000 clones, over 55% of them seen only once. The material sequenced was CD8+ T cells sorted from blood. The source is an adult with rheumatoid arthritis. CDR3s include the opening cysteine and the closing phenylalanine or tryptophan. D genes are given only for firm matches. Size is omitted from some rows. Given values are once, few, many or a class for expanded clones.

abundance,v_gene,d_gene,j_gene,CDR3aa,CDR3nt
.,TRBV5-1,.,TRBJ2-1,CASSLGGSFNEQFF,TGCGCCAGCAGCTTGGGGGGCAGTTTCAATGAGCAGTTCTTC
.,TRBV7-9,TRBD1,TRBJ1-5,CASSSWTGGSSGYQPQHF,TGTGCCAGCAGCTCCTGGACAGGGGGAAGTTCGGGTTATCAGCCCCAGCATTTT
.,TRBV7-9,.,TRBJ2-2,CASSSGLNTGELFF,TGTGCCAGCAGCTCGGGACTTAACACCGGGGAGCTGTTTTTT
.,TRBV9,.,TRBJ2-7,CASSVVGGSYEQYF,TGTGCCAGCAGCGTAGTAGGGGGCTCCTACGAGCAGTACTTC
few,TRBV5-5,TRBD2,TRBJ2-7,CASSLESGTSVEQYF,TGTGCCAGCAGCTTGGAGTCCGGGACTAGTGTCGAGCAGTACTTC
.,TRBV14,TRBD1,TRBJ2-1,CASSPWDRDNEQFF,TGTGCCAGCAGCCCATGGGACAGGGACAATGAGCAGTTCTTC
.,TRBV7-8,TRBD1,TRBJ1-4,CASSSLGTGGEKLFF,TGTGCCAGCAGCTCACTGGGGACAGGGGGCGAAAAACTGTTTTTT
.,TRBV27,.,TRBJ1-3,CASSPTERVSGNTIYF,TGTGCCAGCAGTCCGACAGAAAGGGTGTCTGGAAACACCATATATTTT
.,TRBV11-3,TRBD2,TRBJ2-4,CASSLGTSGNIQYF,TGTGCCAGCAGCCTCGGGACTAGCGGAAACATTCAGTACTTC
.,TRBV12-5,.,TRBJ2-1,CASGLPGGSNEQFF,TGTGCTAGTGGTTTGCCCGGGGGCTCCAATGAGCAGTTCTTC
.,TRBV9,.,TRBJ2-7,CASSAGLGYEQYF,TGTGCCAGCAGCGCCGGACTGGGATACGAGCAGTACTTC
.,TRBV7-8,.,TRBJ2-1,CASSLWDSSYNEQFF,TGTGCCAGCAGCTTGTGGGATAGCTCCTACAATGAGCAGTTCTTC
.,TRBV5-1,TRBD1,TRBJ1-2,CASSPTPGQGTIYGYTF,TGCGCCAGCAGCCCTACCCCCGGACAGGGGACCATCTATGGCTACACCTTC
once,TRBV27,.,TRBJ1-2,CASSTPSGVYGYTF,TGTGCCAGCAGTACCCCCTCAGGGGTCTATGGCTACACCTTC
.,TRBV4-1,.,TRBJ1-1,CASSQGTGAGPEAFF,TGCGCCAGCAGCCAAGGGACCGGGGCGGGCCCTGAAGCTTTCTTT
.,TRBV4-1,.,TRBJ1-3,CASSQGSNRVMYGNTIYF,TGCGCCAGCAGCCAAGGCTCTAACAGGGTGATGTATGGAAACACCATATATTTT
few,TRBV14,.,TRBJ2-7,CASSPHSGTPTYEQYF,TGTGCCAGCAGCCCTCATTCCGGCACACCGACCTACGAGCAGTACTTC
few,TRBV4-3,.,TRBJ1-2,CASSPWFSAVSDGYTF,TGCGCCAGCAGCCCTTGGTTCTCCGCAGTATCGGATGGCTACACCTTC
few,TRBV5-1,.,TRBJ1-1,CASGPSWGDTEAFF,TGCGCCAGCGGACCGAGTTGGGGCGACACTGAAGCTTTCTTT
.,TRBV28,TRBD1,TRBJ2-5,CASSLLKGASETQYF,TGTGCCAGCAGTTTGTTGAAGGGGGCGTCCGAGACCCAGTACTTC
.,TRBV14,TRBD1,TRBJ2-7,CASSPLTGFPYEQYF,TGTGCCAGCAGCCCCCTGACAGGGTTCCCCTACGAGCAGTACTTC
few,TRBV5-3,.,TRBJ2-7,CARYRRLLNEQYF,TGTGCCAGATACCGAAGGCTCTTAAACGAGCAGTACTTC
once,TRBV5-1,.,TRBJ1-2,CASSRGQGRNGYTF,TGCGCCAGCAGCCGAGGGCAGGGGAGGAATGGCTACACCTTC
.,TRBV6-5,.,TRBJ2-2,CASSYLEQVITGELFF,TGTGCCAGCAGTTACCTAGAACAAGTGATCACCGGGGAGCTGTTTTTT
.,TRBV9,TRBD1,TRBJ1-1,CASSDRLGTGGMNTEAFF,TGTGCCAGCAGCGACCGTCTAGGGACAGGGGGTATGAACACTGAAGCTTTCTTT
.,TRBV11-1,.,TRBJ2-5,CASSPHYALQETQYF,TGTGCCAGCAGCCCCCACTATGCCCTACAAGAGACCCAGTACTTC
.,TRBV11-3,.,TRBJ1-1,CASSWDGGNTEAFF,TGTGCCAGCAGCTGGGACGGGGGAAACACTGAAGCTTTCTTT
.,TRBV2,TRBD1,TRBJ2-1,CATTKGGTGVDEQFF,TGTGCCACCACAAAAGGCGGGACAGGGGTCGATGAGCAGTTCTTC
.,TRBV4-3,TRBD1,TRBJ2-5,CASSQGQHYQETQYF,TGCGCCAGCAGCCAGGGACAGCATTACCAAGAGACCCAGTACTTC
.,TRBV5-1,.,TRBJ2-1,CASSLYSNEQFF,TGCGCCAGCAGCTTGTATTCGAATGAGCAGTTCTTC
once,TRBV15,.,TRBJ2-7,CATSREGDSYEQYF,TGTGCCACCAGCAGAGAGGGGGACTCCTACGAGCAGTACTTC
.,TRBV5-1,.,TRBJ1-1,CASSLGWGAMNTEAFF,TGCGCCAGCAGCTTGGGGTGGGGGGCTATGAACACTGAAGCTTTCTTT
.,TRBV9,TRBD1,TRBJ2-7,CASSVGTGTYEQYF,TGTGCCAGCAGCGTAGGGACAGGGACCTACGAGCAGTACTTC
.,TRBV11-2,TRBD2,TRBJ2-1,CASSLDFRGDERNEQFF,TGTGCCAGCAGCTTAGATTTTCGGGGGGACGAAAGGAATGAGCAGTTCTTC
.,TRBV6-1,TRBD2,TRBJ2-3,CASLAGARWDTQYF,TGTGCCAGCCTAGCGGGGGCCCGGTGGGATACGCAGTATTTT
.,TRBV13,TRBD2,TRBJ2-3,CASSPRLAGGADTQYF,TGTGCCAGCAGCCCGCGACTAGCGGGGGGGGCAGATACGCAGTATTTT
.,TRBV5-1,TRBD1,TRBJ2-3,CASRTGGADTQYF,TGCGCCAGCAGGACAGGGGGCGCAGATACGCAGTATTTT
.,TRBV4-3,.,TRBJ2-7,CASSWQIPGGEQYF,TGCGCCAGTTCCTGGCAAATACCTGGGGGGGAGCAGTACTTC
hyperexpanded,TRBV7-6,TRBD2,TRBJ2-4,CASSLEAGAGGDNIQYF,TGTGCCAGCAGCTTAGAGGCAGGCGCGGGGGGTGACAACATTCAGTACTTC
.,TRBV6-1,.,TRBJ2-2,CASSESGHINTGELFF,TGTGCCAGCAGTGAATCGGGACACATCAACACCGGGGAGCTGTTTTTT
few,TRBV5-6,.,TRBJ2-7,CASSLELYEQYF,TGTGCCAGCAGCTTGGAGCTTTACGAGCAGTACTTC
.,TRBV28,TRBD1,TRBJ2-7,CASSPRTGSSDEQYF,TGTGCCAGCAGTCCCCGGACAGGGAGCTCTGACGAGCAGTACTTC
once,TRBV10-3,.,TRBJ1-1,CASAMEGKEAFF,TGTGCCTCGGCTATGGAGGGGAAAGAAGCTTTCTTT